The source of this T cell receptor beta chain is a study of OX40 agonist ivuxolimab in advanced cancers. Trimming left V 3 bases short and J 5 bases short, with 14 bases between. CDR1 KGHSH and CDR2 LQKENI come from the germline V gene. The CDR3 has 14 amino acids. Clones were sequenced by immunoSEQ multiplex PCR, and TCRdb holds only the in-frame ones, with some missing. The sample has more than 45,000 clones, around 84% seen once. Sequences were derived from CD4+ or CD8+ T cells sorted from blood, sampled in a trial of the OX40 agonist ivuxolimab. The rearrangement links TRBV18 to TRBJ2-7; D might be TRBD1 (6 bases). This receptor was obtained from an adult with an advanced solid tumor such as melanoma, head and neck, liver or kidney cancer. The CDR3 here is CASSPPDRRHEQYF. Written as DNA, the CDR3 is TGTGCCAGCTCACCTCCCGACAGGCGCCACGAGCAGTACTTC.